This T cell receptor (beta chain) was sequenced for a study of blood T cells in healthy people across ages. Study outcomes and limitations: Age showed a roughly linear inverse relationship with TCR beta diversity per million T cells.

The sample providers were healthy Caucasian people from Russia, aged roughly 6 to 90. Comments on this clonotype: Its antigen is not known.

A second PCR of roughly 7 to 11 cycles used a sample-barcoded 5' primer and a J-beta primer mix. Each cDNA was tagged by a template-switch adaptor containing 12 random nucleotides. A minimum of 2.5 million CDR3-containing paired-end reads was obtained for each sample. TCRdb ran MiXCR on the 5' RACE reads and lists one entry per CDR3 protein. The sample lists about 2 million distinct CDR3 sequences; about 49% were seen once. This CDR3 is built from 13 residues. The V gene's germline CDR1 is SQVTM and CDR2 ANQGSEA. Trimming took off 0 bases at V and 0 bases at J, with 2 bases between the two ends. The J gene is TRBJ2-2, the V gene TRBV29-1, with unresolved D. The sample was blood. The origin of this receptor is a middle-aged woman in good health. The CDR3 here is CSVEEPNTGELFF. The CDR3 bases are TGCAGCGTTGAAGAGCCGAACACCGGGGAGCTGTTTTTT.